The 20 T cell receptor beta chains below come from one sample, sequenced in a study of T cells in localized non-small cell lung cancer. Sequencing was performed with immunoSEQ multiplex PCR; in TCRdb, only in-frame clones are kept and a portion is missing. Of 25,000 to 35,000 clones listed, about 91% are singletons. Sequencing was performed on peripheral blood, taken before any cancer treatment. All receptors come from a female donor of 60 years or more with stage I lung adenocarcinoma.

On this clone: One end of the junction fails to match germline, which may point to a read error. The CDR3 DNA reads as TGTGCCAGCAGCTTACAGCCCAGGGTCGAGGAGTTTTTC. This codes for CASSLQPRVEEFF. The chain has TRBV7-2 and TRBJ2-4; D may be TRBD1 (5 bases). CDR1 is SGHTA and CDR2 is FQGNSA in the germline V gene. The CDR3 sequence is 13 residues long.

V usage is TRBV6-5 and J usage is TRBJ2-2; 11 positions agree with TRBD2. The V and J ends lost 6 bases and 3 bases, in that order; junction bases with no gene match: 3. This CDR3 region has 15 residues. Germline CDR1 MNHEY, CDR2 SVGAGI. CDR3 region: CASRRTSGYTGELFF. The CDR3 region has the DNA TGTGCCAGCAGGCGGACTAGCGGGTACACCGGGGAGCTGTTTTTT.

This sequence joins TRBV10-1 and TRBJ1-2, with 8 bases matching TRBD1. Germline values: CDR1 WNHNN, CDR2 SYGVQD (reference sequence). J lost 7 bases, V lost 5 bases, and 9 bases had no gene match. The CDR3 is made up of 14 amino acids. The CDR3 loop is CASSSPRGRGGYTF. CDR3 nucleotides: TGCGCCAGCAGTTCACCCAGGGGGCGAGGTGGCTACACCTTC.

For the CDR3, the DNA is TGCGCCAGCAGCTTGAGTCTAGCGGGACCAGGGGAGCTGTTTTTT. Protein product: CASSLSLAGPGELFF. The rearrangement links TRBV5-1 to TRBJ2-2; 9 bases fit TRBD2. The germline gives CDR1 SGHRS, CDR2 YFSETQ. The CDR3 has 15 amino acids. Losses at the gene ends were 1 base for V and 8 bases for J; bases not matched to a gene: 6.

J is TRBJ2-7 and V is TRBV11-2; possibly TRBD1 for D (5 bases). V was pared by 0 bases and J by 6 bases, with 6 bases between. CDR3 length: 12 amino acids. Germline-derived CDR1 and CDR2 are SGHAT and FQNNGV. Here the CDR3 reads CASSLDRGEQYF. In DNA, the CDR3 is TGTGCCAGCAGCTTAGATAGGGGCGAGCAGTACTTC.

The chain recombines TRBV25-1 with TRBJ1-2; TRBD1 might be the D (6 bases). Trimming took 4 bases from V and 7 from J, leaving 13 bases between them. Germline CDR1 and CDR2: MGHDK and SYGVNS. CDR3 length: 13 residues. CDR3 nucleotides: TGTGCCAGCAGTGTTTGGTCAGGGGTTGGCTACACCTTC. This translates into CASSVWSGVGYTF.

This chain connects TRBV5-1 to TRBJ1-6, with 8 bases fitting TRBD1. The CDR3 consists of 15 residues. V lost 2 bases to trimming and J lost 8 bases; unmatched junction nucleotides: 6. Germline V gene data show CDR1 as SGHRS and CDR2 as YFSETQ. The DNA for the CDR3 is TGCGCCAGCAGCTTCCAGGGGGCTTCGGATTCACCCCTCCACTTT. Its protein product is CASSFQGASDSPLHF.

V and J are TRBV11-2 and TRBJ2-3; TRBD2 is a possible D gene (8 bases). Germline V CDR1 and CDR2: SGHAT, FQNNGV. CDR3 length: 16 amino acids. The V end lost 5 bases, the J end lost 5 bases, and 20 bases lay between the germline ends. The chain's CDR3 is CASSPGGATGRDTQYF. The CDR3 DNA reads TGTGCCAGCAGCCCGGGGGGGGCGACAGGGCGAGATACGCAGTATTTT.

The chain employs TRBV2 and TRBJ2-1; perhaps TRBD2 as D (6 bases). Looked up from germline, CDR1 is SNHLY and CDR2 is FYNNEI. This CDR3 spans 15 amino acids. Trimming removed 3 bases at V and 10 bases at J, with 19 bases between. The CDR3 loop reads CASSDPMGGTREQFF. In DNA form, the CDR3 reads TGTGCCAGCAGTGATCCCATGGGGGGTACACGAGAGCAGTTCTTC.

This chain links TRBV6-5 with TRBJ2-5; 10 bases agree with TRBD2. Germline CDR1 and CDR2: MNHEY and SVGAGI. V trimming: 5 bases; J trimming: 5 bases; junction bases outside the gene matches: 8. The CDR3 extends over 15 amino acids. The CDR3, as DNA: TGTGCCAGCAGTCCCCCGGGACTAGCGAAGGAGACCCAGTACTTC. Amino acids: CASSPPGLAKETQYF.

This rearrangement joins TRBV4-2 to TRBJ2-2; no reliable D call. The V gene's germline CDR1 is LGHNA and CDR2 YNFKEQ. The CDR3 sequence is 15 residues long. V lost 1 base and J lost 1, with 7 bases in between. Here the CDR3 reads CASSQGFQNTGELFF. The CDR3 nucleotides read TGTGCCAGCAGCCAAGGTTTCCAGAACACCGGGGAGCTGTTTTTT.

This sequence joins TRBV6-1 and TRBJ2-7; TRBD1 agrees at 9 bases. The germline V gene has CDR1 MNHNS and CDR2 SASEGT. The J segment lost 6 bases and the V segment lost 8 bases, leaving 8 bases of the junction unmatched. The CDR3 is 13 amino acids. The CDR3 DNA sequence: TGTGCCAGCGCCGGGACAGGGTGGCTCGAGCAGTACTTC. It translates to CASAGTGWLEQYF.

This clone turned up a few times. The DNA for the CDR3 is TGCGCCAGCAGTCAGGGGATGAACACTGAAGCTTTCTTT. Translated: CASSQGMNTEAFF. The rearrangement joins TRBV23-1 to TRBJ1-1; D remains unclear. TRBV23-1 is known as an ORF, though its function is uncertain. V was cut by 3 bases and J by 0 bases, with 5 bases left in between. The CDR3 has 13 residues.

This chain joins TRBV19 and TRBJ2-3; 7 bases agree with TRBD2. This CDR3 is built from 16 residues. Germline CDR1 is LNHDA and CDR2 is SQIVND (reference sequence). Trimming took 6 bases from V and 3 from J; bases not matched to a gene: 12. The DNA of the CDR3 is TGTGCCAGTAGCCCACAAGGCGGGAGTTTTACAGATACGCAGTATTTT. Translating it yields CASSPQGGSFTDTQYF.

The V gene is TRBV19, the J gene TRBJ1-1, with D possibly being TRBD1 (5 bases). Trimming stripped 4 bases from V and 1 base from J, with 13 bases between. The CDR3 covers 15 residues. From germline, CDR1 is LNHDA and CDR2 SQIVND (reference sequence). The CDR3 loop reads CASSTREAGNTEAFF. Written as DNA, the CDR3 is TGTGCCAGTAGTACCAGGGAAGCGGGGAACACTGAAGCTTTCTTT. The full variable domain, in which reference TRBV19 and TRBJ1-1 provide the parts outside the CDR3, is DGGITQSPKYLFRKEGQNVTLSCEQNLNHDAMYWYRQDPGQGLRLIYYSQIVNDFQKGDIAEGYSVSREKKESFPLTVTSAQKNPTAFYLCASSTREAGNTEAFFGQGTRLTVV.

The chain combines TRBV6-1 with TRBJ1-5; no clear D gene. Germline loops: CDR1 MNHNS, CDR2 SASEGT. V was cut by 4 bases and J by 7 bases, with 20 bases left in between. This CDR3 spans 16 amino acids. CDR3 DNA sequence: TGTGCCAGCAGTGCTCTCTGGACGGCCGTGAAGCAGCCCCAGCATTTT. Its translation is CASSALWTAVKQPQHF.

The chain has TRBV5-1 and TRBJ1-2; D may be TRBD1 (5 bases). The CDR3 has 13 residues. Germline CDR1 is SGHRS and CDR2 is YFSETQ. DNA of the CDR3: TGCGCTTCCCGGGGGGAGGCCAACTATGGCTACACCTTC. Amino acid sequence: CASRGEANYGYTF.

The chain joins TRBV9 to TRBJ2-5; unclear D gene. The CDR3 runs to 15 residues. CDR1 is SGDLS and CDR2 is YYNGEE in the germline V gene. The V end was cut by 3 bases, the J end by 3 bases, with 15 bases between. As DNA, the CDR3 is TGTGCCAGCAGCGGCGGATTGGGTGCGGAAGAGACCCAGTACTTC. This sequence encodes CASSGGLGAEETQYF.

The chain has TRBV5-1 and TRBJ2-5, with TRBD2 as a possible D gene (6 bases). The germline V gene encodes CDR1 SGHRS and CDR2 YFSETQ. This CDR3 has 17 residues. The V gene lost 3 bases and the J gene lost 3 bases, with 21 bases spanning the gap. The CDR3 nucleotides read TGCGCCAGCAGCTCCCTCGAGGGAGCGCGGACTAAAGAGACCCAGTACTTC. Residues: CASSSLEGARTKETQYF. The variable domain in full, with the rest retrieved from reference TRBV5-1 and TRBJ2-5, is KAGVTQTPRYLIKTRGQQVTLSCSPISGHRSVSWYQQTPGQGLQFLFEYFSETQRNKGNFPGRFSGRQFSNSRSEMNVSTLELGDSALYLCASSSLEGARTKETQYFGPGTRLLVL.

The chain carries TRBV7-9 and TRBJ1-4, with D perhaps TRBD1 (5 bases). Germline CDR1 SEHNR, CDR2 FQNEAQ (reference sequence). V shed 1 base and J shed 8 bases, with 8 bases lying between them. There are 13 residues in the CDR3. CDR3 sequence: CASSLGAGEKLFF. The CDR3 nucleotides are TGTGCCAGCAGCTTAGGGGCAGGGGAAAAACTGTTTTTT.